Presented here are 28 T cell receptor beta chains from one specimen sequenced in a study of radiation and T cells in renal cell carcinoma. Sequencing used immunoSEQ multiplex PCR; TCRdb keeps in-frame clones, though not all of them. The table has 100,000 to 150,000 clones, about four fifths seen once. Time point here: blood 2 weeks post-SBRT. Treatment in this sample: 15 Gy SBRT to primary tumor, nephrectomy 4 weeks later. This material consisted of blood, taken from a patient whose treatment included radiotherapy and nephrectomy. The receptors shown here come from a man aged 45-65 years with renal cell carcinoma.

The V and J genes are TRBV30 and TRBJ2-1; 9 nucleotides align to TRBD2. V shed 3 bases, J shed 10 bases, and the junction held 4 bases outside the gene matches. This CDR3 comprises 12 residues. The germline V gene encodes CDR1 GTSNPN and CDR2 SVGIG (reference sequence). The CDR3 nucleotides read TGTGCCTGGAGCTCTACTAGCGGGGAGCAGTTCTTC. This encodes CAWSSTSGEQFF.

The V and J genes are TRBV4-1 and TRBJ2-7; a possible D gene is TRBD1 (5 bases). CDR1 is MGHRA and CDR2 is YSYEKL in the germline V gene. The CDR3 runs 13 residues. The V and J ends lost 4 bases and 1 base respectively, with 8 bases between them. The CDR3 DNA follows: TGCGCCAGCAGCCTTGCAGGGTCCTACGAGCAGTACTTC. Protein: CASSLAGSYEQYF.

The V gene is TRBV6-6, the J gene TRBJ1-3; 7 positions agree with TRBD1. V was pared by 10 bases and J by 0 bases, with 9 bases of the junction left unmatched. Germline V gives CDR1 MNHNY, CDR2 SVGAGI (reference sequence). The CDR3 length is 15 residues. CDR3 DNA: TGTGCCACGCAGACAGGGTATTTCTCTGGAAACACCATATATTTT. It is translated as CATQTGYFSGNTIYF.

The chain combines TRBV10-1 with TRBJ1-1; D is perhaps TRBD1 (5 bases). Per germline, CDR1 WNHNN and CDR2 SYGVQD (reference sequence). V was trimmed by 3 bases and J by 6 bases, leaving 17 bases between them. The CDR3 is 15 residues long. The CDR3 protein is CASSEVRGGFAEAFF. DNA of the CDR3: TGCGCCAGCAGTGAAGTTCGGGGGGGGTTCGCTGAAGCTTTCTTT.

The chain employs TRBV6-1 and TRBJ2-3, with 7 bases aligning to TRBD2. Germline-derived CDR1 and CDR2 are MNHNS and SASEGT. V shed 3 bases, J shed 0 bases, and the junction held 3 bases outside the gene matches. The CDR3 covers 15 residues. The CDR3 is CASSEAAGSTDTQYF. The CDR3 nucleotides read TGTGCCAGCAGTGAGGCAGCGGGGAGCACAGATACGCAGTATTTT.

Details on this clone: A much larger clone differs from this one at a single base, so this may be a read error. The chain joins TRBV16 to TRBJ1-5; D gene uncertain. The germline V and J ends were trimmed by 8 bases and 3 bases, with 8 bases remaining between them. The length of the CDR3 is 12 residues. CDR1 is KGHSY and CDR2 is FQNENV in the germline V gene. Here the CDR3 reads CASRENNQPQHF. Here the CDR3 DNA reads TGTGCCAGCCGGGAGAACAATCAGCCCCAGCATTTT.

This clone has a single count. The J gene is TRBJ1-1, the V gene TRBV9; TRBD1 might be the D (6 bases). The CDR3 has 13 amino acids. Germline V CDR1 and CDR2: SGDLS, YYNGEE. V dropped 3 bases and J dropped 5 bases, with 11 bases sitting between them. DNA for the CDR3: TGTGCCAGCAGCGCCCAGCAGGGGACTGAAGCTTTCTTT. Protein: CASSAQQGTEAFF. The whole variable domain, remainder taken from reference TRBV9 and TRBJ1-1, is DSGVTQTPKHLITATGQRVTLRCSPRSGDLSVYWYQQSLDQGLQFLIQYYNGEERAKGNILERFSAQQFPDLHSELNLSSLELGDSALYFCASSAQQGTEAFFGQGTRLTVV.

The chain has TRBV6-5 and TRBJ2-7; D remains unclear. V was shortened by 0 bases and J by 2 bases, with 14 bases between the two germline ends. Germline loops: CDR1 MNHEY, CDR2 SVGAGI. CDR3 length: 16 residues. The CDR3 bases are TGTGCCAGCAGTTACTCCTATCGGGCAGGCACCTACGAGCAGTACTTC. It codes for CASSYSYRAGTYEQYF.

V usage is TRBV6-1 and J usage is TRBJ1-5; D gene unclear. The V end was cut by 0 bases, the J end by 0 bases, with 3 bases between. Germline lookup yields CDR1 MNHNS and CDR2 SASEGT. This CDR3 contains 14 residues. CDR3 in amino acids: CASSEAYSNQPQHF. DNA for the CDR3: TGTGCCAGCAGTGAAGCGTATAGCAATCAGCCCCAGCATTTT.

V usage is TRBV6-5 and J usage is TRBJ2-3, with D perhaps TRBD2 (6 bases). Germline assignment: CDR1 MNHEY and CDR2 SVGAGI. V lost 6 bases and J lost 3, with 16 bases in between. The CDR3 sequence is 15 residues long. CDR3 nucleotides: TGTGCCAGCAGGGAGTCGGCAGGGAGGACAGATACGCAGTATTTT. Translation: CASRESAGRTDTQYF.

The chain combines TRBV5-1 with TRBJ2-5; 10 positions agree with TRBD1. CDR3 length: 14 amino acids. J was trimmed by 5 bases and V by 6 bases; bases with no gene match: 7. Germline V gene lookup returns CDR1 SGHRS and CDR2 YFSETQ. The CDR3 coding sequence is TGCGCCAGCATCCTCGGACAGGGGGAGGAGACCCAGTACTTC. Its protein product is CASILGQGEETQYF.

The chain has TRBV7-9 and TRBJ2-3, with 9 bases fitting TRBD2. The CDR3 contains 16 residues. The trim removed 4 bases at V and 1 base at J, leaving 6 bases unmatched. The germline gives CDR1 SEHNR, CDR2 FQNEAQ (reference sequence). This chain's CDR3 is CASSSGLAGGTDTQYF. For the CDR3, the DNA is TGTGCCAGCAGCTCGGGACTAGCCGGAGGCACAGATACGCAGTATTTT.

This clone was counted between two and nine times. CDR3 residues: CASSQEPVGGVNTEAFF. DNA of the CDR3: TGCGCCAGCAGCCAAGAACCCGTCGGGGGAGTGAACACTGAAGCTTTCTTT. This rearrangement joins TRBV4-1 to TRBJ1-1, with D tentatively TRBD1 (5 bases). V was trimmed by 0 bases and J by 0 bases, leaving 14 bases between them. This CDR3 comprises 17 residues. Germline V lookup: CDR1 MGHRA, CDR2 YSYEKL.

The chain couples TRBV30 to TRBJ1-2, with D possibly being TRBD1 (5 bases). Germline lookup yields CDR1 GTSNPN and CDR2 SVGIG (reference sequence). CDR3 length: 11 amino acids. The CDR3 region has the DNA TGTACCGGGGCAGACCTATATGGCTACACCTTC. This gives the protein CTGADLYGYTF.

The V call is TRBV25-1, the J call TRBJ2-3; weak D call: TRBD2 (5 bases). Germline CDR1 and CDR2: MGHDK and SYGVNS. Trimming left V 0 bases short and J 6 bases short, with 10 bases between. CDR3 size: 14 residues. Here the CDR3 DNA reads TGTGCCAGCAGTGAATATCCCGGGGTGGATACGCAGTATTTT. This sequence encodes CASSEYPGVDTQYF.

The CDR3 coding sequence is TGCGCCAGCAGCTTGGGAGTTCGGTCCGGGGGGACTGAAGCTTTCTTT. Translation gives CASSLGVRSGGTEAFF. The chain links TRBV5-1 to TRBJ1-1, with D tentatively TRBD1 (5 bases). The germline gives CDR1 SGHRS, CDR2 YFSETQ. V gave up 0 bases and J gave up 5 bases, with 17 bases separating them. The CDR3 runs to 16 residues.

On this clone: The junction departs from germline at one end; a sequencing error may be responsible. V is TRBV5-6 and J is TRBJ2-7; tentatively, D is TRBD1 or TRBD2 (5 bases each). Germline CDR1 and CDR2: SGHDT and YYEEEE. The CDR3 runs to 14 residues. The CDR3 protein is CASTLRDPSYEQYF. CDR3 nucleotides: TGTGCCAGCACCCTTCGGGACCCCTCCTACGAACAGTACTTC.

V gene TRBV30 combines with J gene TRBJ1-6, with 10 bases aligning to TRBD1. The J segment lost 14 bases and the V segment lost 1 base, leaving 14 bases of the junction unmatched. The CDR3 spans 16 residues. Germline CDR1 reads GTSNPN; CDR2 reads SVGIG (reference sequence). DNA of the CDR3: TGTGCCTGGAGTGGCCTACTCAGGACAGGGGGGTACACCCTCCACTTT. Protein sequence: CAWSGLLRTGGYTLHF.

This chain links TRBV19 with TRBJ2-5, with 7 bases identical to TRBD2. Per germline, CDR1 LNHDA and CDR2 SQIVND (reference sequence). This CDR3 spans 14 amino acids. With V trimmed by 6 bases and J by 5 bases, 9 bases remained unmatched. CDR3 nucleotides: TGTGCCAGTAGCCCCCAGGGAGGGCACGAGACCCAGTACTTC. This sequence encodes CASSPQGGHETQYF.

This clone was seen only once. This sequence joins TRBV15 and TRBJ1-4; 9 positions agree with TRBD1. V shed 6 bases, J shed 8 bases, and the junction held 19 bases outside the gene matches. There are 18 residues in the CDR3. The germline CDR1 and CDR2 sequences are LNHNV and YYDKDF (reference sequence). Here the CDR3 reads CATRTRDRVLGEREKLFF. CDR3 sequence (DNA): TGTGCCACCAGAACCCGGGACAGGGTCTTGGGGGAGCGCGAAAAACTGTTTTTT.

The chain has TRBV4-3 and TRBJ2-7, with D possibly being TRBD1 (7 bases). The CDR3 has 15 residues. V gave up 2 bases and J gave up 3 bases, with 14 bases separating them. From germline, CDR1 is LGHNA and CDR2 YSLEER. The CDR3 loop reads CASSQSWRDSYEQYF. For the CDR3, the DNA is TGCGCCAGCAGCCAATCTTGGCGGGACAGCTACGAGCAGTACTTC.

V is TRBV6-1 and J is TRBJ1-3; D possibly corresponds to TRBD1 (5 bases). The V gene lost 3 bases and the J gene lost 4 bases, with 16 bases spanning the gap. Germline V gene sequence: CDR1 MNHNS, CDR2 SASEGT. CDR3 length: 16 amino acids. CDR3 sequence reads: CASSDPGLGTGNTIYF. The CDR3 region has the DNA TGTGCCAGCAGTGACCCGGGCCTTGGGACGGGAAACACCATATATTTT.

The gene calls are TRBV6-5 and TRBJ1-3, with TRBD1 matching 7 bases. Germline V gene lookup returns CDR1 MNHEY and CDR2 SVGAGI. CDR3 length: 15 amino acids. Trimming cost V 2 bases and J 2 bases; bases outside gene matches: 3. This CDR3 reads CASSYSTGAGNTIYF. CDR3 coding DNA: TGTGCCAGCAGTTACAGTACAGGGGCTGGAAACACCATATATTTT.

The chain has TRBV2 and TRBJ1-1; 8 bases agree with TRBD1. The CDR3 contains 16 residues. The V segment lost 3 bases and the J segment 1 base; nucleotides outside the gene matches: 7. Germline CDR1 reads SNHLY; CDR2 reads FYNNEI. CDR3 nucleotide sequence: TGTGCCAGCAGTGACCGTGGACAGGGAACGAACACTGAAGCTTTCTTT. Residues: CASSDRGQGTNTEAFF.

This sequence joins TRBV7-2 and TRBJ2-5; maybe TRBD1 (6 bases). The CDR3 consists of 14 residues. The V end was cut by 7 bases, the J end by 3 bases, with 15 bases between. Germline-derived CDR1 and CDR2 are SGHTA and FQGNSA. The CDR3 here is CASTLRAGEETQYF. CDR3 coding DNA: TGTGCCAGCACCTTGAGGGCAGGGGAAGAGACCCAGTACTTC.

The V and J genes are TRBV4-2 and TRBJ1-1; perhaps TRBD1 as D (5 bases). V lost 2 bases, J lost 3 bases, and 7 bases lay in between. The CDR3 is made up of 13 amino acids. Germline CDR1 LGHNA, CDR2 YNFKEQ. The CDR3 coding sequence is TGTGCCAGCAGCCAACAGGGAGACACTGAAGCTTTCTTT. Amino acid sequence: CASSQQGDTEAFF.

DNA for the CDR3: TGTGCCAGCAGTTTACAGGGAACTGGAAACACCATATATTTT. This sequence encodes CASSLQGTGNTIYF. The J gene is TRBJ1-3, the V gene TRBV2, with a possible D match to TRBD1 (6 bases). This CDR3 has 14 residues. Germline lookup yields CDR1 SNHLY and CDR2 FYNNEI. V lost 5 bases, J lost 2 bases, and 10 bases lay in between. The full variable domain, in which reference TRBV2 and TRBJ1-3 provide the parts outside the CDR3, is EPEVTQTPSHQVTQMGQEVILRCVPISNHLYFYWYRQILGQKVEFLVSFYNNEISEKSEIFDDQFSVERPDGSNFTLKIRSTKLEDSAMYFCASSLQGTGNTIYFGEGSWLTVV.

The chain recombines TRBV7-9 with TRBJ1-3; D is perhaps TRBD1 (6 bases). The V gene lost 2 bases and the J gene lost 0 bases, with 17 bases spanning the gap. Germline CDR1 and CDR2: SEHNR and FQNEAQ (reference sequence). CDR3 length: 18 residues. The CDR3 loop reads CASSLNLAWGASGNTIYF. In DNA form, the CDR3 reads TGTGCCAGCAGCTTAAATTTGGCGTGGGGGGCCTCTGGAAACACCATATATTTT.